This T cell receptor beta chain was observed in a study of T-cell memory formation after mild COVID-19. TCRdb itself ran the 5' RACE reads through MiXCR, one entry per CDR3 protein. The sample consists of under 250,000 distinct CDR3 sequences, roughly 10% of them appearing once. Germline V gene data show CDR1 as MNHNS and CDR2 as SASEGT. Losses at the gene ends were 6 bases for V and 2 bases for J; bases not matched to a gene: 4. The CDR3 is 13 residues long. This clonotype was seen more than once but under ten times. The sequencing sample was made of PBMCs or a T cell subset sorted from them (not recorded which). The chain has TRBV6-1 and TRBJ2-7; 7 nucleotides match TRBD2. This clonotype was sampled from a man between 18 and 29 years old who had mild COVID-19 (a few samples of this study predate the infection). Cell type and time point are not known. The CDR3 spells CASRRRGAYEQYF. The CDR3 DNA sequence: TGTGCCAGCAGGAGACGGGGGGCCTACGAGCAGTACTTC.